This TCR beta chain was documented in a study of OX40 agonist ivuxolimab in advanced cancers. About the study: Patients undergoing dose escalation presented with hepatocellular carcinoma, melanoma, renal cell or head and neck cancer. Study-level results: No antigen was identified for the clonally expanded peripheral T cells. In the 0.1 to 3.0 mg/kg range, CD4+ and CD8+ blood T cells had expanded clonally by week 6.

On this clone: Its target is unknown. This same CDR3 is encoded by further DNA sequences in the sample.

The germline CDR1 and CDR2 sequences are SGHTA and FQGNSA. V lost 5 bases and J lost 5, with 6 bases in between. The CDR3 spans 11 residues. Sequenced by immunoSEQ multiplex PCR; TCRdb stores in-frame clones only, minus some. Among roughly 73,000 clones listed, about 86% were seen once. The sequences come from CD4+ or CD8+ T cells sorted from blood, collected in a trial of the OX40 agonist ivuxolimab. The gene calls are TRBV7-2 and TRBJ2-5; D gene uncertain. This TCR was recovered from an adult with an advanced solid tumor such as melanoma, head and neck, liver or kidney cancer. The CDR3 nucleotides are TGTGCCAGCAGCCCCCTGGAGACCCAGTACTTC. Protein product: CASSPLETQYF.